Below are 9 T cell receptor beta chains sequenced from a single sample in a study of persistence of HIV-infected CD4 T cells. The stimulus was lysate of CMV-infected fibroblasts, roughly 9.2 ug/mL. Memory cells lacking CD40L and CD69 with high CD45RO were sorted. For these TCRs, the target antigens are not known. Sequencing used immunoSEQ version 4 in survey mode. This table comes from immunoSEQ multiplex PCR, and its TCRdb copy is limited to in-frame clones, with some not included. Of 30,000 to 45,000 clones in the sample, over 80% were seen once. Sequenced here: CD4+ T cells sorted from PBMCs after roughly 19-hour stimulation, sampled from a patient who received antiretroviral therapy. The receptor set was obtained from an adult man with HIV who was CMV-seropositive.

The rearrangement uses TRBV7-2 and TRBJ1-1, with a possible D match to TRBD1 (5 bases). Germline V gene data show CDR1 as SGHTA and CDR2 as FQGNSA. The germline V and J ends were trimmed by 1 base and 5 bases, with 20 bases remaining between them. The CDR3 runs to 17 residues. The CDR3 region is CASSLGRSIWGGTEAFF. In DNA, the CDR3 is TGTGCCAGCAGCTTAGGGAGAAGTATATGGGGGGGAACTGAAGCTTTCTTT.

The chain uses TRBV9 and TRBJ1-3; 9 bases are shared with TRBD1. V lost 0 bases and J lost 6; bases outside the gene matches: 7. This CDR3 comprises 16 residues. Per germline, CDR1 SGDLS and CDR2 YYNGEE. The CDR3 region has the DNA TGTGCCAGCAGCGTAGGGACAGGGGCTCTTGAAAACACCATATATTTT. Its translation: CASSVGTGALENTIYF.

The CDR3 coding sequence is TGTGCCAGCAGCTCCAGGGTGGATCAGCCCCAGCATTTT. Translated: CASSSRVDQPQHF. This chain joins TRBV7-2 and TRBJ1-5, with D possibly TRBD1 on 5 matching bases. The CDR3 sequence is 13 residues long. The germline CDR1 and CDR2 sequences are SGHTA and FQGNSA. The V gene lost 4 bases and the J gene lost 5 bases, with 9 bases spanning the gap.

The chain links TRBV2 to TRBJ1-5; 7 nucleotides match TRBD1. The CDR3 sequence is 13 residues long. In germline, CDR1 is SNHLY, CDR2 FYNNEI. The V and J ends lost 7 bases and 5 bases, in that order; junction bases with no gene match: 5. The CDR3 DNA reads as TGTGCCAGCACGCAGGGGGTATATCAGCCCCAGCATTTT. Its protein is CASTQGVYQPQHF. Full variable domain (remainder filled in from reference TRBV2 and TRBJ1-5): EPEVTQTPSHQVTQMGQEVILRCVPISNHLYFYWYRQILGQKVEFLVSFYNNEISEKSEIFDDQFSVERPDGSNFTLKIRSTKLEDSAMYFCASTQGVYQPQHFGDGTRLSIL.

In its sample, this clone was seen once. The chain is built from TRBV6-5 and TRBJ2-2; TRBD1 is a possible D gene (5 bases). Trimming took 7 bases from V and 1 from J, leaving 10 bases between them. This CDR3 has 14 amino acids. Germline CDR1 is MNHEY and CDR2 is SVGAGI. CDR3: CASTPQGNTGELFF. For the CDR3, the DNA is TGTGCCAGCACCCCGCAGGGGAACACCGGGGAGCTGTTTTTT.

The CDR3 nucleotides read TGTGCCAGCAGCCGCCAACGTTACTCTGGGGCCAACGTCCTGACTTTC. Amino acid sequence: CASSRQRYSGANVLTF. The rearrangement uses TRBV14 and TRBJ2-6; no definite D call. From germline, CDR1 is SGHDN and CDR2 FVKESK. V shed 4 bases and J shed 0 bases, with 10 bases lying between them. CDR3 size: 16 residues.

The chain joins TRBV30 to TRBJ1-6; TRBD1 matches at 11 bases. The germline V gene encodes CDR1 GTSNPN and CDR2 SVGIG (reference sequence). With V trimmed by 4 bases and J by 8 bases, 4 bases remained unmatched. The CDR3 consists of 14 residues. CDR3: CAWTMGQGDSPLHF. The CDR3 bases are TGTGCCTGGACCATGGGACAGGGGGATTCACCCCTCCACTTT.

This clone has only one observation. CDR3 region: CASTGQGYNEQFF. The CDR3 DNA is TGTGCCAGCACAGGTCAGGGTTACAATGAGCAGTTCTTC. This sequence joins TRBV6-5 and TRBJ2-1; possible D gene TRBD1, 5 bases. The germline CDR1 and CDR2 sequences are MNHEY and SVGAGI. V was pared by 7 bases and J by 4 bases, with 11 bases between. The CDR3 totals 13 residues.

The rearrangement links TRBV15 to TRBJ2-3; 8 bases are a match to TRBD1. CDR3 length: 16 amino acids. The junction had 9 bases not matched to a gene; V was cut back by 5 bases and J by 2 bases. Germline V gene lookup returns CDR1 LNHNV and CDR2 YYDKDF (reference sequence). The DNA of the CDR3 is TGTGCCACCAGCGGGACAGGCAGGGGACTCACAGATACGCAGTATTTT. Translation: CATSGTGRGLTDTQYF.